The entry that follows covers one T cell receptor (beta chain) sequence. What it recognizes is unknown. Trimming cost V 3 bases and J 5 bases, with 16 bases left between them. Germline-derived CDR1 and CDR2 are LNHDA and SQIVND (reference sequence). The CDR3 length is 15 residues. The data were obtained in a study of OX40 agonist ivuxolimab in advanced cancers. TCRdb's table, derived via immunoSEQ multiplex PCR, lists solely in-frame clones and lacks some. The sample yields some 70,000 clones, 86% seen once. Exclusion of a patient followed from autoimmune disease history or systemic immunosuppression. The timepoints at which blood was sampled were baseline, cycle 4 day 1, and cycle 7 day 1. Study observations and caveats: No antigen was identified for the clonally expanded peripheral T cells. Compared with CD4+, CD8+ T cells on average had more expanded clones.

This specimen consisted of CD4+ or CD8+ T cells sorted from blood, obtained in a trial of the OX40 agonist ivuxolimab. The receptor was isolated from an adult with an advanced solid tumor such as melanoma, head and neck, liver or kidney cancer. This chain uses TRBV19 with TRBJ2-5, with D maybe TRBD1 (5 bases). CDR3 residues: CASSMGTGRTETQYF. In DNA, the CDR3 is TGTGCCAGTAGTATGGGAACAGGCCGGACGGAGACCCAGTACTTC. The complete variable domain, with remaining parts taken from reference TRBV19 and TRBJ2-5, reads DGGITQSPKYLFRKEGQNVTLSCEQNLNHDAMYWYRQDPGQGLRLIYYSQIVNDFQKGDIAEGYSVSREKKESFPLTVTSAQKNPTAFYLCASSMGTGRTETQYFGPGTRLLVL.